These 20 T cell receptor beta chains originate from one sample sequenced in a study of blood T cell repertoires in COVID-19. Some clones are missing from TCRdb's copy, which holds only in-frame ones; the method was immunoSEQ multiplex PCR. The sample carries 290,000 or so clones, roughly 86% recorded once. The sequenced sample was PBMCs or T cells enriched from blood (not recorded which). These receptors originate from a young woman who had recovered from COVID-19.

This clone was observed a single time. The CDR3 DNA reads as TGTGCCACCAGTAGGTTTAATGGAGAGAATGAAAAACTGTTTTTT. Its protein is CATSRFNGENEKLFF. This sequence joins TRBV15 and TRBJ1-4; D not resolved. The CDR3 is 15 amino acids. V was cut by 6 bases and J by 5 bases, with 16 bases left in between. Germline V gives CDR1 LNHNV, CDR2 YYDKDF (reference sequence).

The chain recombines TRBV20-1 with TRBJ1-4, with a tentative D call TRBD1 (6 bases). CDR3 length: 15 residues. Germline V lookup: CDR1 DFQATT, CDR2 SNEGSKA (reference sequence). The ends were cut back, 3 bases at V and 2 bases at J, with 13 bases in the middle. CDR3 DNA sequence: TGCAGTGCTAGTCGCAGGGGAGGGACTAATGAAAAACTGTTTTTT. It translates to CSASRRGGTNEKLFF.

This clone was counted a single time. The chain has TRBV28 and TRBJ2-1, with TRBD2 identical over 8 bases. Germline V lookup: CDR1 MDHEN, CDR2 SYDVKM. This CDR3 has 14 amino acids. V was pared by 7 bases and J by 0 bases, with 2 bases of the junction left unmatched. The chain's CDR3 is CASTTSDSYNEQFF. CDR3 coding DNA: TGTGCCAGCACGACTAGCGACTCCTACAATGAGCAGTTCTTC.

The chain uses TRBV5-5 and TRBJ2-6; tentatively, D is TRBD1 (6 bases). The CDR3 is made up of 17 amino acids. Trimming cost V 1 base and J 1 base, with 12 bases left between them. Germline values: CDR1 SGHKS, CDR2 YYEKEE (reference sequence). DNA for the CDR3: TGTGCCAGCAGCTTGCACCAACAGGGTTCTGGGGCCAACGTCCTGACTTTC. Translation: CASSLHQQGSGANVLTF.

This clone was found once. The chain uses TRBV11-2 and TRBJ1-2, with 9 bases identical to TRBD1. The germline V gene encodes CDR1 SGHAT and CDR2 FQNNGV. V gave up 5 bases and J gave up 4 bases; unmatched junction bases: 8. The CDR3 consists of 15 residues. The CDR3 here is CASSKPGTGFYGYTF. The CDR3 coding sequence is TGTGCCAGCAGCAAACCCGGGACAGGGTTCTATGGCTACACCTTC. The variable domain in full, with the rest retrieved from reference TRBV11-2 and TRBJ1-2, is EAGVAQSPRYKIIEKRQSVAFWCNPISGHATLYWYQQILGQGPKLLIQFQNNGVVDDSQLPKDRFSAERLKGVDSTLKIQPAKLEDSAVYLCASSKPGTGFYGYTFGSGTRLTVV.

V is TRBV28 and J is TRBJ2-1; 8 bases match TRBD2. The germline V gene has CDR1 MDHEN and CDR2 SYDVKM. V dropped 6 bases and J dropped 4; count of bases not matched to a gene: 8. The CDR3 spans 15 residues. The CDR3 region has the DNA TGTGCCAGCAGAGGAGCACTAGCGGATTACAATGAGCAGTTCTTC. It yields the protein CASRGALADYNEQFF.

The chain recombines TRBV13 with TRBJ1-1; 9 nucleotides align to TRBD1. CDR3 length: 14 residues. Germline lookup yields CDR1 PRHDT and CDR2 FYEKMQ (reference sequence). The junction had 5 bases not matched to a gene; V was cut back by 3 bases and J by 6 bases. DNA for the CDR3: TGTGCCAGCAGCTTCGGACAGGGGAAGGCTGAAGCTTTCTTT. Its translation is CASSFGQGKAEAFF.

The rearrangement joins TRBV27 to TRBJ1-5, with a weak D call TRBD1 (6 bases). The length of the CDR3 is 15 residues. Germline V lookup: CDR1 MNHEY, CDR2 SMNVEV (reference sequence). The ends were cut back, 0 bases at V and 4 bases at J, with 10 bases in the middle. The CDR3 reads CASSLSAGANQPQHF. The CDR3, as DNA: TGTGCCAGCAGTTTATCGGCAGGGGCGAATCAGCCCCAGCATTTT.

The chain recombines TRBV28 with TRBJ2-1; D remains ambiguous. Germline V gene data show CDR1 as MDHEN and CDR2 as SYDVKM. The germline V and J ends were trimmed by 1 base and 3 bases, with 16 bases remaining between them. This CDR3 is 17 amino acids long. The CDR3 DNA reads TGTGCCAGCAGTTTATCCTACCTACCAGAGGTCTACAATGAGCAGTTCTTC. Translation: CASSLSYLPEVYNEQFF. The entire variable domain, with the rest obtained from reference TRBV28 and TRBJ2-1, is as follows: DVKVTQSSRYLVKRTGEKVFLECVQDMDHENMFWYRQDPGLGLRLIYFSYDVKMKEKGDIPEGYSVSREKKERFSLILESASTNQTSMYLCASSLSYLPEVYNEQFFGPGTRLTVL.

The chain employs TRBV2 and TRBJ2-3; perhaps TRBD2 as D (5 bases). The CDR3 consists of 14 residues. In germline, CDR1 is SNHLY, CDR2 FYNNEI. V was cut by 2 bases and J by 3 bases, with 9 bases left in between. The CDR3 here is CASSELAGTDTQYF. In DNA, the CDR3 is TGTGCCAGCAGTGAACTAGCTGGGACAGATACGCAGTATTTT.

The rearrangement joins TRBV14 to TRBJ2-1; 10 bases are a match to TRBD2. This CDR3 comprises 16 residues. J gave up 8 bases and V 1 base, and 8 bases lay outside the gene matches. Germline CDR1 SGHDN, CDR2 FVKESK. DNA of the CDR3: TGTGCCAGCAGCCAAGTCATTAGCGGGGGGATCCATGAGCAGTTCTTC. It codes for CASSQVISGGIHEQFF.

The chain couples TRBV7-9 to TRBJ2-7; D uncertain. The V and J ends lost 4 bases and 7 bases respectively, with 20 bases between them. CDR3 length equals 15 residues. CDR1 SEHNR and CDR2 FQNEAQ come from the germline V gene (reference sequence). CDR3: CASSSFVQDVREQYF. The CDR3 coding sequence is TGTGCCAGCAGCTCCTTCGTCCAGGATGTTCGGGAGCAGTACTTC.

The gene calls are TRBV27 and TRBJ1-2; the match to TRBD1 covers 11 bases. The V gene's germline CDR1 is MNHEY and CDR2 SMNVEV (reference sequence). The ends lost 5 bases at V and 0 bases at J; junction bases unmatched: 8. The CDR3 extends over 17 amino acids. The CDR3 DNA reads TGTGCCAGCAGTGCTCTGGGACAGGGGGGCGCTAACTATGGCTACACCTTC. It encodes CASSALGQGGANYGYTF.

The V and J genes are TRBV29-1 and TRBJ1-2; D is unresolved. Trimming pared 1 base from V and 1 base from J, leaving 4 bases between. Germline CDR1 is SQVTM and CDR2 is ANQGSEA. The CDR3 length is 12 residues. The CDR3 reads CSVEANNYGYTF. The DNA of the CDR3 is TGCAGCGTTGAAGCAAATAACTATGGCTACACCTTC. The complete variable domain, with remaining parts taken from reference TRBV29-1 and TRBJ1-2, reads SAVISQKPSRDICQRGTSLTIQCQVDSQVTMMFWYRQQPGQSLTLIATANQGSEATYESGFVIDKFPISRPNLTFSTLTVSNMSPEDSSIYLCSVEANNYGYTFGSGTRLTVV.

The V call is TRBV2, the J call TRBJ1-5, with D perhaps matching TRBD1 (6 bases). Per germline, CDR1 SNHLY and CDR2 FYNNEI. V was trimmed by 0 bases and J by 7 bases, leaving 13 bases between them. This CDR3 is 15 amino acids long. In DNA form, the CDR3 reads TGTGCCAGCAGTGAAGCGCTTCAAGGGGGACAGCCCCAGCATTTT. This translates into CASSEALQGGQPQHF. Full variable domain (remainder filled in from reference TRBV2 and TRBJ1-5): EPEVTQTPSHQVTQMGQEVILRCVPISNHLYFYWYRQILGQKVEFLVSFYNNEISEKSEIFDDQFSVERPDGSNFTLKIRSTKLEDSAMYFCASSEALQGGQPQHFGDGTRLSIL.

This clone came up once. The CDR3 sequence: CASSPQDRIFYGYTF. The CDR3 DNA reads as TGTGCCAGCTCACCACAGGACAGAATTTTCTATGGCTACACCTTC. This chain links TRBV18 with TRBJ1-2, with a possible D match to TRBD1 (6 bases). Deletions cut 1 base from V and 4 bases from J, with 13 bases between. Germline CDR1 KGHSH, CDR2 LQKENI. CDR3 length: 15 residues. The complete variable domain, with remaining parts taken from reference TRBV18 and TRBJ1-2, reads NAGVMQNPRHLVRRRGQEARLRCSPMKGHSHVYWYRQLPEEGLKFMVYLQKENIIDESGMPKERFSAEFPKEGPSILRIQQVVRGDSAAYFCASSPQDRIFYGYTFGSGTRLTVV.

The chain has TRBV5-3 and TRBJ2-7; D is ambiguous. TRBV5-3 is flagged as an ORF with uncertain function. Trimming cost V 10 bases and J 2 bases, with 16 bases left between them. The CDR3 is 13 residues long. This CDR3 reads CAPTGRITYEQYF. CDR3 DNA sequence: TGTGCCCCGACCGGCAGGATAACCTACGAGCAGTACTTC.

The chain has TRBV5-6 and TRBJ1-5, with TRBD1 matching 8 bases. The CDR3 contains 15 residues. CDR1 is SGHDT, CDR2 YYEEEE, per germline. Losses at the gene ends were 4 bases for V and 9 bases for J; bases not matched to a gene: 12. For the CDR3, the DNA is TGTGCCAGCAGCCCACCTGTGACAGGGGATCGGCCCCAGCATTTT. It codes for CASSPPVTGDRPQHF.

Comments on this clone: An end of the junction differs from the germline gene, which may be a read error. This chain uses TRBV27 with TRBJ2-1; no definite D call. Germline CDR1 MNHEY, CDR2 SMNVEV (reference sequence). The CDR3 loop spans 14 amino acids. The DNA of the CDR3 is TGTGCAAGCAAGCGCCTGAGCTCCTACAATGAGCAGTTCTTC. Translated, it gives CASKRLSSYNEQFF.

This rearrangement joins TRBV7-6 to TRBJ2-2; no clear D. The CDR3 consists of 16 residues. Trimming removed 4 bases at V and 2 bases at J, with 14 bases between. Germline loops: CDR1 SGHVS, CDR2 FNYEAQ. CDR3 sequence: CASSSRHYINTGELFF. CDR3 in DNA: TGTGCCAGCAGCTCCCGTCACTATATAAACACCGGGGAGCTGTTTTTT.